This entry lists 18 T cell receptor beta chains sequenced from one sample in a study of cytomegalovirus exposure and HLA in healthy donors. Measured with immunoSEQ multiplex PCR; TCRdb has only the in-frame clones, and not every one. The repertoire holds 190,000 or so clones, approximately 80% seen once, with roughly an eighth in the top ten. Sequenced sample: PBMCs. These TCRs come from a woman younger than 45 in good health and CMV-seropositive.

A word on this clone: Other nucleotide sequences in the sample specify the same CDR3. The rearrangement links TRBV9 to TRBJ2-1; D is perhaps TRBD2 (6 bases). Germline lookup yields CDR1 SGDLS and CDR2 YYNGEE. V dropped 0 bases and J dropped 0 bases, with 10 bases sitting between them. The length of the CDR3 is 16 residues. The CDR3 here is CASSVDRRGSYNEQFF. CDR3 sequence (DNA): TGTGCCAGCAGCGTAGACAGGAGGGGCTCCTACAATGAGCAGTTCTTC.

V is TRBV7-9 and J is TRBJ2-5; TRBD1 is a possible D gene (6 bases). This CDR3 has 16 residues. Germline V gives CDR1 SEHNR, CDR2 FQNEAQ (reference sequence). Trimming cost V 0 bases and J 1 base, with 12 bases left between them. The CDR3 here is CASSLAPGHPQETQYF. The CDR3 DNA is TGTGCCAGCAGCTTAGCCCCGGGACACCCCCAAGAGACCCAGTACTTC.

The count of this clone is one. The chain employs TRBV18 and TRBJ1-2, with D unresolved. The V end was cut by 0 bases, the J end by 8 bases, with 16 bases between. The V gene's germline CDR1 is KGHSH and CDR2 LQKENI. This CDR3 spans 15 amino acids. CDR3 coding DNA: TGTGCCAGCTCACCACCCAATCCCGGGGTAGGCGGCTACACCTTC. Protein sequence: CASSPPNPGVGGYTF.

The V gene is TRBV27, the J gene TRBJ2-2; possible D gene TRBD2, 5 bases. Germline-derived CDR1 and CDR2 are MNHEY and SMNVEV (reference sequence). CDR3 size: 14 residues. V was clipped by 7 bases and J by 2 bases, with 11 bases between them. The CDR3 here is CASNSGLNTGELFF. In DNA form, the CDR3 reads TGTGCCAGCAACTCGGGGTTAAACACCGGGGAGCTGTTTTTT.

V gene TRBV2 combines with J gene TRBJ2-2, with a possible D match to TRBD2 (5 bases). This CDR3 has 14 amino acids. With 3 bases removed from V and 0 bases from J, the gap between germline ends came to 5 bases. Germline CDR1 and CDR2: SNHLY and FYNNEI. The CDR3 here is CASSEEANTGELFF. The CDR3 DNA follows: TGTGCCAGCAGTGAGGAGGCGAACACCGGGGAGCTGTTTTTT. Full variable domain (missing parts from reference TRBV2 and TRBJ2-2): EPEVTQTPSHQVTQMGQEVILRCVPISNHLYFYWYRQILGQKVEFLVSFYNNEISEKSEIFDDQFSVERPDGSNFTLKIRSTKLEDSAMYFCASSEEANTGELFFGEGSRLTVL.

This clone came up once. The chain recombines TRBV6-1 with TRBJ2-3; 9 bases map to TRBD2. The CDR3 loop spans 15 amino acids. J lost 5 bases, V lost 3 bases, and 6 bases had no gene match. CDR1 is MNHNS, CDR2 SASEGT, per germline. This CDR3 reads CASSEGGREVDTQYF. CDR3 nucleotides: TGTGCCAGCAGTGAGGGCGGGAGGGAAGTAGATACGCAGTATTTT.

This chain connects TRBV28 to TRBJ1-5, with TRBD1 identical over 7 bases. V lost 4 bases to trimming and J lost 4 bases; unmatched junction nucleotides: 4. Germline V lookup: CDR1 MDHEN, CDR2 SYDVKM. The CDR3 spans 14 residues. The CDR3 sequence is CASSSGQRNQPQHF. The CDR3 DNA follows: TGTGCCAGCAGTTCGGGACAGAGGAATCAGCCCCAGCATTTT.

This chain joins TRBV5-1 and TRBJ2-1; D unclear. V lost 4 bases and J 11 bases, leaving 13 bases between the germline ends. The germline V gene has CDR1 SGHRS and CDR2 YFSETQ. The length of the CDR3 is 12 residues. CDR3 sequence reads: CASSIEQPKQFF. CDR3 DNA sequence: TGCGCCAGCAGCATCGAACAACCCAAGCAGTTCTTC.

The chain couples TRBV21-1 to TRBJ2-4; the DNA was not compared with TRBD2, the D call given in the table. TRBV21-1 has pseudogene status. The CDR3 runs to 14 residues. The CDR3 sequence: CAATRAETTHIQYF. The CDR3 region has the DNA TGTGCCGCAACCAGAGCGGAGACGACTCACATTCAGTACTTC.

J is TRBJ2-7 and V is TRBV28; no reliable D call. This CDR3 region has 12 residues. Trimming cost V 5 bases and J 5 bases, with 10 bases left between them. Per germline, CDR1 MDHEN and CDR2 SYDVKM. The CDR3 coding sequence is TGTGCCAGCAGTCCCCCCCGCGACGAGCAGTACTTC. Residues: CASSPPRDEQYF.

CDR3 residues: CASSSTSFSGDTQYF. The CDR3 coding sequence is TGCGCCAGCAGCTCGACTAGTTTCTCGGGAGATACGCAGTATTTT. This chain links TRBV5-1 with TRBJ2-3; D may be TRBD2 (6 bases). The CDR3 spans 15 residues. Germline CDR1 SGHRS, CDR2 YFSETQ. The ends were cut back, 3 bases at V and 5 bases at J, with 16 bases in the middle.

The count of this clone is one. J is TRBJ2-2 and V is TRBV7-6; 12 bases line up with TRBD2. This CDR3 contains 19 residues. The germline V gene encodes CDR1 SGHVS and CDR2 FNYEAQ. V lost 5 bases to trimming and J lost 1 base; unmatched junction nucleotides: 11. The CDR3 DNA reads as TGTGCCAGCAGCCCCCAGCGACTAGCGGGAGATAAGAACACCGGGGAGCTGTTTTTT. Translated: CASSPQRLAGDKNTGELFF.

This chain joins TRBV28 and TRBJ1-2; TRBD1 matches at 8 bases. The CDR3 has 15 residues. Germline V CDR1 and CDR2: MDHEN, SYDVKM. The V segment lost 6 bases and the J segment 6 bases; nucleotides outside the gene matches: 12. The CDR3 coding sequence is TGTGCCAGCAGGGACCGCGGGCAGGGGGCGCATGGCTACACCTTC. Its protein product is CASRDRGQGAHGYTF.

V and J are TRBV6-5 and TRBJ1-1, with D unresolved. V was clipped by 0 bases and J by 6 bases, with 5 bases between them. Per the germline V gene, CDR1 is MNHEY and CDR2 is SVGAGI. This CDR3 comprises 12 residues. The CDR3: CASSYSGAEAFF. The CDR3 coding sequence is TGTGCCAGCAGTTACTCGGGAGCTGAAGCTTTCTTT.

The V and J genes are TRBV25-1 and TRBJ2-3, with D possibly matching TRBD2 (6 bases). There are 14 residues in the CDR3. V lost 7 bases to trimming and J lost 2 bases, with 13 bases between them. Germline-derived CDR1 and CDR2 are MGHDK and SYGVNS. CDR3 protein: CASNPGGLTDTQYF. The CDR3 DNA reads TGTGCCAGCAACCCCGGGGGTCTCACAGATACGCAGTATTTT.

This clone appeared once. The CDR3 DNA is TGTGCCAGCAGTTACAACGCTAGAGGCAGCAGCGAGCAGTACTTC. Translating it yields CASSYNARGSSEQYF. V is TRBV6-5 and J is TRBJ2-7; D is unclear. Germline V CDR1 and CDR2: MNHEY, SVGAGI. The CDR3 covers 15 residues. V lost 2 bases to trimming and J lost 6 bases, with 17 bases between them.

The chain uses TRBV18 and TRBJ2-3; TRBD2 aligns across 15 bases. The CDR3 loop spans 19 amino acids. V lost 3 bases to trimming and J lost 1 base; unmatched junction nucleotides: 8. Germline V gives CDR1 KGHSH, CDR2 LQKENI. CDR3 bases: TGTGCCAGCTCACCGAGGACTAGCGGGAGGGTGGCGGGCACAGATACGCAGTATTTT. Encoded protein: CASSPRTSGRVAGTDTQYF. Complete variable domain (other parts from reference TRBV18 and TRBJ2-3): NAGVMQNPRHLVRRRGQEARLRCSPMKGHSHVYWYRQLPEEGLKFMVYLQKENIIDESGMPKERFSAEFPKEGPSILRIQQVVRGDSAAYFCASSPRTSGRVAGTDTQYFGPGTRLTVL.

The chain couples TRBV6-5 to TRBJ1-1; tentatively, D is TRBD1 (5 bases). Trimming took off 4 bases at V and 4 bases at J, with 16 bases between the two ends. The CDR3 runs to 15 residues. Germline V gene sequence: CDR1 MNHEY, CDR2 SVGAGI. The CDR3 DNA is TGTGCCAGCAGTTCTCCCTCAGGGATGGGCACTGAAGCTTTCTTT. Amino acid sequence: CASSSPSGMGTEAFF.